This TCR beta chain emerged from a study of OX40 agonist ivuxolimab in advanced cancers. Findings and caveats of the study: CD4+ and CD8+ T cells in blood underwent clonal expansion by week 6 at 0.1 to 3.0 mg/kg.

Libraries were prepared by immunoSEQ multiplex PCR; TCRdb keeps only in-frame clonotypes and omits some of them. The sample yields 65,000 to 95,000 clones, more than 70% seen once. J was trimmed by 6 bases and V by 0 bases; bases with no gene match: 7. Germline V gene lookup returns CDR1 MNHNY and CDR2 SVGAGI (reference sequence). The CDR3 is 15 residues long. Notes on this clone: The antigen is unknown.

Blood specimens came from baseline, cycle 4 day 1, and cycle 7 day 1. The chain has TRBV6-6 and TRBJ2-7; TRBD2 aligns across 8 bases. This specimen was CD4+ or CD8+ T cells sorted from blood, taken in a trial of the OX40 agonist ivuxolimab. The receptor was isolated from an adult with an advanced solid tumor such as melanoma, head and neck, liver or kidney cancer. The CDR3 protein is CASSYSPAGAGEQYF. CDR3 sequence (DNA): TGTGCCAGCAGTTACTCCCCAGCGGGAGCGGGCGAGCAGTACTTC.